This T cell receptor (beta chain) was recorded in a study of Ad26.COV2.S vaccination and SARS-CoV-2 variants. Clones were sequenced by immunoSEQ multiplex PCR, and TCRdb holds only the in-frame ones, with some missing. This table has 45,000 or so clones, approximately 80% appearing once. Of note for this clone: Its specificity is unknown.

Study-wide results and caveats: Participants in the vaccine arm had higher spike-specific TCR breadth; placebo recipients had lower. Responses of spike-specific T cells (both CD8+ and CD4+) reportedly showed substantial breadth after vaccination.

CDR1 and CDR2 (germline): GTSNPN, SVGIG (reference sequence). The V and J ends lost 8 bases and 6 bases respectively, with 19 bases between them. The CDR3 has 13 residues. The chain links TRBV30 to TRBJ1-2, with TRBD1 as a possible D gene (5 bases). The clonotype originates from a human donor who had recovered from COVID-19. The source was peripheral blood, collected after recovery from COVID-19. The chain's CDR3 is CAGGRGVGDGYTF. In DNA, the CDR3 is TGTGCCGGGGGACGGGGCGTCGGTGATGGCTACACCTTC.